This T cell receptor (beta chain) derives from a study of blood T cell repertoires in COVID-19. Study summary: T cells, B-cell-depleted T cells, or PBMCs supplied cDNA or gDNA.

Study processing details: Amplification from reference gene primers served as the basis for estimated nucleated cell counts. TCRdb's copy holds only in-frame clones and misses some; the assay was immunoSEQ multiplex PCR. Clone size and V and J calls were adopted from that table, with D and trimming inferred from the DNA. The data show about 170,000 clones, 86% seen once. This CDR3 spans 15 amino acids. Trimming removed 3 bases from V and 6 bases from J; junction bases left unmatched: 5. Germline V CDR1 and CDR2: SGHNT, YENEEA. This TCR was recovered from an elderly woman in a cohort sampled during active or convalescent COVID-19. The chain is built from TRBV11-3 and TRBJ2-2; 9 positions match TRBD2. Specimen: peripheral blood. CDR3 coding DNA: TGTGCCAGCAGCTTGGCTAGCGGGATCTCCGGGGAGCTGTTTTTT. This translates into CASSLASGISGELFF.